The 25 T cell receptor beta chains below come from one sample, sequenced in a study of blood T cell repertoires in COVID-19. Clones were read by immunoSEQ multiplex PCR, and TCRdb kept only the in-frame ones, dropping some. This sample has some 130,000 clones; roughly three quarters occur once, and the top ten carry 3% to 4.5%. What was sequenced was peripheral blood. These receptors originate from a woman older than 75 with acute or convalescent COVID-19.

The V gene is TRBV18, the J gene TRBJ1-1; 8 positions match TRBD1. Germline CDR1 and CDR2: KGHSH and LQKENI. The CDR3 is made up of 16 amino acids. The ends lost 3 bases at V and 0 bases at J; junction bases unmatched: 6. CDR3 sequence reads: CASSPRQGLMNTEAFF. The CDR3 nucleotides read TGTGCCAGCTCACCGCGACAGGGGTTAATGAACACTGAAGCTTTCTTT.

The chain recombines TRBV7-8 with TRBJ1-5, with D uncertain. Per the germline V gene, CDR1 is SGHVS and CDR2 is FQNEAQ. Trimming removed 7 bases from V and 2 bases from J, with 12 bases in between. The CDR3 has 14 amino acids. CDR3 in DNA: TGTGCCAGCACCGCGGACGGGGGCAATCAGCCCCAGCATTTT. Amino acid sequence: CASTADGGNQPQHF. The full variable domain, rest sourced from reference TRBV7-8 and TRBJ1-5, is GAGVSQSPRYKVAKRGQDVALRCDPISGHVSLFWYQQALGQGPEFLTYFQNEAQLDKSGLPSDRFFAERPEGSVSTLKIQRTQQEDSAVYLCASTADGGNQPQHFGDGTRLSIL.

J is TRBJ1-3 and V is TRBV18, with D possibly being TRBD1 (6 bases). Germline loops: CDR1 KGHSH, CDR2 LQKENI. V was pared by 3 bases and J by 2 bases, with 11 bases between. The CDR3 loop spans 15 amino acids. This CDR3 is CASSPRQVAGNTIYF. In DNA, the CDR3 is TGTGCCAGCTCACCTCGACAGGTGGCTGGAAACACCATATATTTT. The whole variable domain, filled in from reference TRBV18 and TRBJ1-3, reads NAGVMQNPRHLVRRRGQEARLRCSPMKGHSHVYWYRQLPEEGLKFMVYLQKENIIDESGMPKERFSAEFPKEGPSILRIQQVVRGDSAAYFCASSPRQVAGNTIYFGEGSWLTVV.

This chain uses TRBV7-3 with TRBJ1-1, with D possibly matching TRBD1 (5 bases). The length of the CDR3 is 13 residues. Germline CDR1 is SGHTA and CDR2 is FQGTGA. Trimming shortened V by 8 bases and J by 4 bases, and 14 bases separated the two germline ends. Here the CDR3 reads CASGQARGTEAFF. The CDR3 coding sequence is TGTGCCAGCGGACAAGCTCGAGGCACTGAAGCTTTCTTT.

This clone was found once. This rearrangement joins TRBV4-3 to TRBJ1-4; 8 bases align to TRBD1. The CDR3 runs to 14 residues. The J segment lost 8 bases and the V segment lost 6 bases, leaving 8 bases of the junction unmatched. CDR1 is LGHNA, CDR2 YSLEER, per germline. Written as DNA, the CDR3 is TGCGCCAGCAGACCGGACAGGGAATACGAAAAACTGTTTTTT. Encoded protein: CASRPDREYEKLFF.

The chain recombines TRBV12-3 or TRBV12-4 with TRBJ1-6; D ambiguous. Trimming stripped 1 base from V and 7 bases from J, with 5 bases between. This CDR3 has 13 residues. Here the CDR3 reads CASSLGQNSPLHF. The DNA of the CDR3 is TGTGCCAGCAGTTTAGGGCAAAATTCACCCCTCCACTTT.

This clone was detected only a few times. V is TRBV29-1 and J is TRBJ1-2; D not resolved. CDR1 and CDR2 from the germline V gene are SQVTM and ANQGSEA. V lost 5 bases and J 3 bases, leaving 16 bases between the germline ends. The length of the CDR3 is 14 residues. CDR3 nucleotide sequence: TGCAGCGTTCCCCGAGTATCCCCCGACTATGGCTACACCTTC. Translation: CSVPRVSPDYGYTF. Full variable domain (missing parts from reference TRBV29-1 and TRBJ1-2): SAVISQKPSRDICQRGTSLTIQCQVDSQVTMMFWYRQQPGQSLTLIATANQGSEATYESGFVIDKFPISRPNLTFSTLTVSNMSPEDSSIYLCSVPRVSPDYGYTFGSGTRLTVV.

DNA of the CDR3: TGTGCCAGCAGTTACTCAGGAGACGCAAACATTCAGTACTTC. Amino acid sequence: CASSYSGDANIQYF. The chain has TRBV6-5 and TRBJ2-4; D is undetermined. The V and J ends lost 0 bases and 6 bases respectively, with 9 bases between them. CDR1 is MNHEY, CDR2 SVGAGI, per germline. The CDR3 totals 14 residues.

V is TRBV6-1 and J is TRBJ2-5; a possible D gene is TRBD2 (5 bases). Deletions cut 1 base from V and 5 bases from J, with 8 bases between. Germline values: CDR1 MNHNS, CDR2 SASEGT. The CDR3 extends over 13 amino acids. CDR3 coding DNA: TGTGCCAGCAGTGAAGTTTGGGAGGAGACCCAGTACTTC. It encodes CASSEVWEETQYF.

This chain uses TRBV5-1 with TRBJ1-2, with D hard to call. The CDR3 has 16 amino acids. V shed 6 bases and J shed 0 bases, with 18 bases lying between them. Germline V gene sequence: CDR1 SGHRS, CDR2 YFSETQ. The CDR3 is CASTRGGVLANYGYTF. CDR3 sequence (DNA): TGCGCCAGCACCCGCGGCGGGGTTCTGGCTAACTATGGCTACACCTTC.

The chain links TRBV7-9 to TRBJ2-5; D might be TRBD2 (6 bases). This CDR3 spans 13 amino acids. The germline V gene encodes CDR1 SEHNR and CDR2 FQNEAQ (reference sequence). Trimming pared 4 bases from V and 5 bases from J, leaving 11 bases between. The CDR3: CASSSLGGETQYF. CDR3 nucleotides: TGTGCCAGCAGCTCCCTTGGGGGGGAGACCCAGTACTTC.

This chain links TRBV27 with TRBJ1-5, with 10 bases identical to TRBD1. This CDR3 region has 17 residues. Germline V gene data show CDR1 as MNHEY and CDR2 as SMNVEV (reference sequence). The V gene end was trimmed by 4 bases and the J gene end by 7 bases; junction bases not matched to a gene: 13. The CDR3 sequence: CASSSRQGAISSQPQHF. CDR3 in DNA: TGTGCCAGCAGTTCAAGACAGGGGGCGATTTCATCCCAGCCCCAGCATTTT.

The chain combines TRBV20-1 with TRBJ1-5, with TRBD1 as a possible D gene (5 bases). This CDR3 has 16 residues. CDR1 and CDR2 (germline): DFQATT, SNEGSKA (reference sequence). V lost 3 bases, J lost 5 bases, and 20 bases lay in between. The CDR3 loop reads CSASKGGAGLDQPQHF. DNA of the CDR3: TGCAGTGCTAGTAAAGGTGGGGCAGGGTTAGATCAGCCCCAGCATTTT.

This clone came up once. The chain links TRBV6-5 to TRBJ1-2; no definite D call. CDR3 length equals 13 residues. V dropped 6 bases and J dropped 0 bases, with 8 bases sitting between them. The germline V gene has CDR1 MNHEY and CDR2 SVGAGI. The CDR3 is CASSPTTNYGYTF. The CDR3 DNA is TGTGCCAGCAGCCCAACAACTAACTATGGCTACACCTTC.

CDR3 nucleotide sequence: TGTGCCAGTTTGGAGGGGTGGGGGACCAAAAACATTCAGTACTTC. Its translation is CASLEGWGTKNIQYF. This rearrangement joins TRBV28 to TRBJ2-4; TRBD2 is a possible D gene (6 bases). Trimming pared 9 bases from V and 2 bases from J, leaving 17 bases between. The CDR3 totals 15 residues. The V gene's germline CDR1 is MDHEN and CDR2 SYDVKM.

The chain uses TRBV29-1 and TRBJ2-1; TRBD2 might be the D (5 bases). This CDR3 has 11 residues. The V end was cut by 6 bases, the J end by 8 bases, with 11 bases between. The germline V gene encodes CDR1 SQVTM and CDR2 ANQGSEA. DNA for the CDR3: TGCAGCGTGGACCTAGCTGATGAGCAGTTCTTC. Translation: CSVDLADEQFF.

The table lists this clone with a count of one. V gene TRBV7-9 combines with J gene TRBJ1-3, with 8 positions matching TRBD1. Trimming cost V 5 bases and J 2 bases; bases outside gene matches: 5. From germline, CDR1 is SEHNR and CDR2 FQNEAQ (reference sequence). This CDR3 contains 15 residues. The CDR3 nucleotides are TGTGCCAGCAGCACGCTGACAGGGGCTGGAAACACCATATATTTT. This sequence encodes CASSTLTGAGNTIYF.

The DNA of the CDR3 is TGTGCCTCCCTAAGGGACAGCCAGAATCAGCCCCAGCATTTT. Translating gives CASLRDSQNQPQHF. The V call is TRBV28, the J call TRBJ1-5, with 7 bases that match TRBD1. The germline V gene encodes CDR1 MDHEN and CDR2 SYDVKM. CDR3 size: 14 residues. The V gene end was trimmed by 11 bases and the J gene end by 4 bases; junction bases not matched to a gene: 11.

The chain couples TRBV9 to TRBJ2-3; D not certain. This CDR3 spans 15 amino acids. Germline V CDR1 and CDR2: SGDLS, YYNGEE. V was cut by 0 bases and J by 0 bases, with 8 bases left in between. The DNA of the CDR3 is TGTGCCAGCAGCGTAGGAGTGGGCAGCACAGATACGCAGTATTTT. Translation: CASSVGVGSTDTQYF.

The chain has TRBV9 and TRBJ1-3; 7 bases map to TRBD1. The CDR3 length is 18 residues. The junction had 11 bases not matched to a gene; V was cut back by 2 bases and J by 0 bases. Germline V gene sequence: CDR1 SGDLS, CDR2 YYNGEE. The CDR3 sequence: CASSVGPQGGVSGNTIYF. CDR3 in DNA: TGTGCCAGCAGCGTCGGACCCCAAGGGGGCGTCTCTGGAAACACCATATATTTT.

The chain uses TRBV5-6 and TRBJ1-2; 11 bases agree with TRBD1. V gave up 3 bases and J gave up 7 bases; unmatched junction bases: 11. The CDR3 loop spans 16 amino acids. Germline values: CDR1 SGHDT, CDR2 YYEEEE. The CDR3 reads CASSSKRTGGASGYTF. Written as DNA, the CDR3 is TGTGCCAGCAGCTCAAAAAGGACAGGGGGCGCAAGTGGCTACACCTTC.

The chain has TRBV7-3 and TRBJ2-7; TRBD2 might be the D (5 bases). CDR3 length equals 13 residues. Trimming stripped 5 bases from V and 6 bases from J, with 14 bases between. The germline V gene has CDR1 SGHTA and CDR2 FQGTGA. CDR3 DNA sequence: TGTGCCAGCAGCCCGAATACTAGTGGCGAGCAGTACTTC. Encoded protein: CASSPNTSGEQYF.

This rearrangement joins TRBV6-4 to TRBJ1-2; D uncertain. CDR1 and CDR2 (germline): MRHNA, SNTAGT. The V end lost 3 bases, the J end lost 0 bases, and 8 bases lay between the germline ends. This CDR3 spans 14 amino acids. The DNA for the CDR3 is TGTGCCAGCAGTGAACAGCCTACTAACTATGGCTACACCTTC. It encodes CASSEQPTNYGYTF.

This clone was seen a few times. V gene TRBV28 combines with J gene TRBJ1-6; no definite D call. Looked up from germline, CDR1 is MDHEN and CDR2 is SYDVKM. CDR3 length equals 16 residues. Trimming took off 4 bases at V and 7 bases at J, with 17 bases between the two ends. The CDR3 is CASSSGRAGLNSPLHF. CDR3 sequence (DNA): TGTGCCAGCAGTTCCGGGCGGGCTGGGTTGAATTCACCCCTCCACTTT.

The chain joins TRBV28 to TRBJ2-1, with 8 bases aligning to TRBD1. Germline CDR1 is MDHEN and CDR2 is SYDVKM. The CDR3 is 16 residues long. V lost 6 bases to trimming and J lost 1 base; unmatched junction nucleotides: 8. Here the CDR3 reads CASSPRTGLSYNEQFF. CDR3 DNA: TGTGCCAGCAGCCCTAGGACAGGGCTTTCCTACAATGAGCAGTTCTTC.